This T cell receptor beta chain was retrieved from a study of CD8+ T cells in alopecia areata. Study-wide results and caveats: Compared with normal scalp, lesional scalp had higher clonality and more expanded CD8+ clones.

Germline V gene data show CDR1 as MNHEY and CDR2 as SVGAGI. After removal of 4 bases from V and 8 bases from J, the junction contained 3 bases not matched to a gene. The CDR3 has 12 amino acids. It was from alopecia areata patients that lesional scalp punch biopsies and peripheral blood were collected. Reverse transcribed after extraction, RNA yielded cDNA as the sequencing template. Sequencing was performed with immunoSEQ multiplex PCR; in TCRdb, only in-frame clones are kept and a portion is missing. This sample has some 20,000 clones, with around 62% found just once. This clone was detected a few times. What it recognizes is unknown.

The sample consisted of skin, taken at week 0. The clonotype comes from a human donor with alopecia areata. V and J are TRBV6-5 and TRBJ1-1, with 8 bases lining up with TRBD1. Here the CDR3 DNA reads TGTGCCAGCAGTTGGAGGACAGGGGAAGCTTTCTTT. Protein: CASSWRTGEAFF.